This T cell receptor beta chain was sequenced for a study of shared clonotypes between healthy human individuals (dated by TCRdb to 2018 to 2020). Background on the whole study: Two women and a few men aged 18 to 49 years were included in the cohort. Libraries were prepared and TCR repertoires were sequenced by different laboratories using diverse techniques, in order to increase sequencing depth and limit assay-specific biases. To estimate repertoire size and how much clonotype sharing occurs between individuals, the study deeply sequenced the blood TCR repertoires of 4 to 6 healthy adults. Each donor's leukapheresis produced roughly between about 0.85 and 10 billion PBMCs. Per donor, three plates each were used for CD4 naive and CD4 memory, two for CD8 naive, and one for CD8 memory.

Using the deep immunoSEQ assay, multiplex PCR amplified TCR CDR3 regions from genomic DNA. For each cell subset, the extracted genomic DNA was distributed evenly across all wells of several immunoSEQ 96-well plates, and each plate served as one replicate. Each replicate PCR for sorted subsets received about 180 ng genomic DNA, equal to about 30,000 T cell genomes. Purified libraries were quantified with a Qubit 3.0 fluorometer, sized on a Bioanalyzer 2100, and re-quantified with the KAPA Library Quantification kit. A separate single-read 150-cycle Illumina NextSeq 550 flow cell was used to sequence each immunoSEQ 96-well plate. Per the source publication's procedure: The immunoSEQ output contained only junctional sequences without quality scores, so filtering could not match that applied to full-length reads. Sequences were annotated with PyIR, a Python wrapper for IgBLAST v1.9, and V/J genes and CDR3 were assigned using IMGT germline references. Reads were filtered out if the reads had weak V/J assignments (E-value above 1e-6), no CDR3, stop codons, out-of-frame junctions, or ambiguous translated residues. V3J clonotypes were defined as sequences sharing the same inferred V gene, J gene, and CDR3 amino acid sequence. To compute the percentage overlap between repertoires, the number of shared unique clonotypes was divided by the size of the smaller repertoire. RTK rarefaction, the Chao1 estimator, and Recon v2.1 estimates of unobserved clonotypes were used to assess repertoire richness. OLGA was used to compute generation probabilities for all TCRbeta clonotypes that the gDNA method yielded from a few donors. Held by TCRdb, this immuneACCESS table contains in-frame sequences only and omits some clones. Under half of the omission traces to an unresolved V gene where checked; the cause of the rest is unknown. V, J and clone size derive from that table, while D and trimming were established from the DNA sequence. The sample table lists a few million clones, under 95% of them with a count of one. The ten largest account for 0.3% to 0.4% of the sample.

What the work shows at the level of the full study, not this receptor alone: Naive subsets generally had larger estimated clonotype richness than memory subsets did. Even with the large sequencing depth, rarefaction of the sorted-subset datasets indicated that sequencing was incomplete. Pairwise subsampling led to the expectation that sequencing depth would affect the degree of clonotype sharing among donors. Clonotypes shared by all four sorted-subset donors showed higher generation probabilities than non-shared clonotypes. Across a handful of donors, about 5% of naive CD4, roughly 3.5% of naive CD8, approximately 2.5% of memory CD4, and approximately 0.4% of memory CD8 clonotypes were shared. Only blood was sampled, and tissue TCR repertoires likely differ from those in blood. Because the study included a small number of donors, the genetic and exposure-history diversity represented was limited.

In this sample, this clone turned up once. Its antigen has not been determined. Base qualities are not recorded, but no much larger clone differs from it by a single base. Including the terminal cysteine and phenylalanine, the CDR3 comprises 16 residues. CDR3 DNA only is kept here, 48 bases in frame from base 1. The CDR1 and CDR2 encoded by the germline V gene (reference sequence) are MNHEY and SMNVEV. V ends up 5 bases short and J 2 bases short, with an unmatched junction base count of 10. Healthy HIV-negative adults with no recently reported acute infections or vaccinations were included as donors. Every donor was a Caucasian adult living in Nashville, Tennessee, USA. Magnetic negative selection was used to enrich CD4+ T cells, after which naive cells were positively selected on CD45RA and the negative fraction became the memory subset. After blood collection by leukapheresis, PBMCs were isolated using Ficoll-Histopaque density gradient centrifugation and then cryopreserved in the vapor phase of liquid nitrogen. Purity and quantity of every magnetically sorted T cell population were checked by analytical flow cytometry. Genomic DNA was isolated from every sorted fraction and measured by UV absorbance on a Nanodrop 2000c.

The origin of this receptor is a man between 18 and 29 years old in good health. Some clones in this sample may be carry-over from other donors' samples. The chain uses TRBV27 and TRBJ2-7; 9 central bases correspond to TRBD1. The sample taken for sequencing was naive CD4+ T cells from PBMCs. In the paper's terms, the cell subset or site label means: CD45RA+ positively selected. The CDR3 sequence is CASSPMGQGKPYEQYF. At the DNA level, the sequence is TGTGCCAGCAGTCCGATGGGACAGGGAAAGCCCTACGAGCAGTACTTC.